This T cell receptor (beta chain) is drawn from a study of cytomegalovirus exposure and HLA in healthy donors. Study-level findings and limits: Exclusion as indistinguishable affected some V segments, including TRBV6-2 and TRBV6-3. Using a false discovery rate of 0.05, a later analysis showed that roughly 16,000 TCR beta sequences were associated with HLA alleles.

Healthy bone marrow donors formed the donor group. Donors had nominal health at sampling but likely had unrecorded immune exposures. V shed 4 bases and J shed 1 base, with 9 bases lying between them. The germline V gene has CDR1 SGDLS and CDR2 YYNGEE. The CDR3 loop spans 14 amino acids. With regard to this clone: Its antigen is currently unknown.

PCR involved 60 Vbeta and 13 Jbeta primers. Assay: immunoSEQ multiplex PCR; the TCRdb copy retains only in-frame clones and omits some. This table has 130,000 or so clones, 61% appearing once. This receptor was identified in a male donor in good health and CMV-seronegative. Source material: PBMCs. This chain uses TRBV9 with TRBJ1-5; no clear D gene. DNA for the CDR3: TGTGCCAGCAGCCCGCCGGGAAGCAATCAGCCCCAGCATTTT. Protein product: CASSPPGSNQPQHF.